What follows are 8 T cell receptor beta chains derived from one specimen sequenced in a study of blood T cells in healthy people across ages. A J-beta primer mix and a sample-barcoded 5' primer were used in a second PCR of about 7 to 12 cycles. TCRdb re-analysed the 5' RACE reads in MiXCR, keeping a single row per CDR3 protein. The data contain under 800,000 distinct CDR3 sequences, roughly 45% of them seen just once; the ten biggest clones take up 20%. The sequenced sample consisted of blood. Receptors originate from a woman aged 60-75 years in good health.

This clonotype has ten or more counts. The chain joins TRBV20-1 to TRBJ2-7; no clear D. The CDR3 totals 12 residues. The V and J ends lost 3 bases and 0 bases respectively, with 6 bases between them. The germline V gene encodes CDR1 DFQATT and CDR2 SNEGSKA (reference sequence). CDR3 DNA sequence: TGCAGTGCTAGCCTTAACTCCTACGAGCAGTACTTC. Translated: CSASLNSYEQYF.

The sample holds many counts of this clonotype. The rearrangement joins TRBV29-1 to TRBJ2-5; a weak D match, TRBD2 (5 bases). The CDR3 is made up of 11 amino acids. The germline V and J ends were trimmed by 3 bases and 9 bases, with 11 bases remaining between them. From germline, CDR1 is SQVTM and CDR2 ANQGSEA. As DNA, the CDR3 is TGCAGCGTTGACTACCGGGGATCCCAGTACTTC. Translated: CSVDYRGSQYF.

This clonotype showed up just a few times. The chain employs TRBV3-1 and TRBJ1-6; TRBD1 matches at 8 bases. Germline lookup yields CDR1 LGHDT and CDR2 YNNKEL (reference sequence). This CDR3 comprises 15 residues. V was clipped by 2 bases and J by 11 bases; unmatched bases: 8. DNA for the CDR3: TGTGCCAGCAGCCAATCCGACAGGGGACCGGCACCCCTCCACTTT. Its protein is CASSQSDRGPAPLHF. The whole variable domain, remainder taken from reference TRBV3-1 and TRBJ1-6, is DTAVSQTPKYLVTQMGNDKSIKCEQNLGHDTMYWYKQDSKKFLKIMFSYNNKELIINETVPNRFSPKSPDKAHLNLHINSLELGDSAVYFCASSQSDRGPAPLHFGNGTRLTVT.

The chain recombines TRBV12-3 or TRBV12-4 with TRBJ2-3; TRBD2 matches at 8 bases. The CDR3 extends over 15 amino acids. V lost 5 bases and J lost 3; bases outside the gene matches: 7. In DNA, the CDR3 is TGTGCCAGCAGTCCCTCTAAGCGGGGGACAGATACGCAGTATTTT. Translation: CASSPSKRGTDTQYF.

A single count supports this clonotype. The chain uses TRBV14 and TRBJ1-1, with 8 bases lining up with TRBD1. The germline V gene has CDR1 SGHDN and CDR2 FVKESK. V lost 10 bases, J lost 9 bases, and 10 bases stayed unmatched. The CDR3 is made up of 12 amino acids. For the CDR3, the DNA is TGTGCCACCTGGACAGGGACTAAAAAAGCTTTCTTT. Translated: CATWTGTKKAFF.

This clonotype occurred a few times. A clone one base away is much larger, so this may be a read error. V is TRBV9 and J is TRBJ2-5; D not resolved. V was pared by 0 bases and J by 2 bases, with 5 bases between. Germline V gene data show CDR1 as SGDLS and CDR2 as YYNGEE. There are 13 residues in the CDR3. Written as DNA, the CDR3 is TGTGCCAGCAGCGTAGCAGTTCAAGAGACCCAGTACTTC. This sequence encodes CASSVAVQETQYF.

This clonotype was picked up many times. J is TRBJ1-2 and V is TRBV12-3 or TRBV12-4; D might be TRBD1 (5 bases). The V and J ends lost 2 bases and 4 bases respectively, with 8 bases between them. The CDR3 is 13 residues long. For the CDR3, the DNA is TGTGCCAGCAGTTTATCAGGGAGCTATGGCTACACCTTC. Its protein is CASSLSGSYGYTF.

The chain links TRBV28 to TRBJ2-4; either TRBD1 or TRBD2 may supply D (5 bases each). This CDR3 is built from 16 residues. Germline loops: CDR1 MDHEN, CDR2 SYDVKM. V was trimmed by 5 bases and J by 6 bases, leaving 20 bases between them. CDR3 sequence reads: CASSLWDLPEGNIQYF. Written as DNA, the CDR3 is TGTGCCAGCAGTCTCTGGGACCTACCTGAGGGAAACATTCAGTACTTC. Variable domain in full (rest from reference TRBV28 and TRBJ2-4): DVKVTQSSRYLVKRTGEKVFLECVQDMDHENMFWYRQDPGLGLRLIYFSYDVKMKEKGDIPEGYSVSREKKERFSLILESASTNQTSMYLCASSLWDLPEGNIQYFGAGTRLSVL.